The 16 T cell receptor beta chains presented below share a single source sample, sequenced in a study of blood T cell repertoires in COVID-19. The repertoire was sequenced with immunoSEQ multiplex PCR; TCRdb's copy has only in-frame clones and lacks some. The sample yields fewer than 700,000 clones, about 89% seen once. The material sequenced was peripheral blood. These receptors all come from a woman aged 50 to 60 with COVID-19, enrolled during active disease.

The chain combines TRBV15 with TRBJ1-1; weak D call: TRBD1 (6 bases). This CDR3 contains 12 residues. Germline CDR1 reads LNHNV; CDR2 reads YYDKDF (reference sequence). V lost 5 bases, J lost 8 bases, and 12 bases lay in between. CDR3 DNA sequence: TGTGCCACCAGCCCAGCAGGGGAAGAAGCTTTCTTT. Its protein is CATSPAGEEAFF.

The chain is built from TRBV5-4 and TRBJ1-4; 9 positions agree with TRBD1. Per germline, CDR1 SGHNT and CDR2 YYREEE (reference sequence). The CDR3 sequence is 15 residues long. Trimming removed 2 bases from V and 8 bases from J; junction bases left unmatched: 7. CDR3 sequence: CASSFEGQGGEKLFF. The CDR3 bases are TGTGCCAGCAGCTTCGAGGGACAGGGAGGGGAAAAACTGTTTTTT.

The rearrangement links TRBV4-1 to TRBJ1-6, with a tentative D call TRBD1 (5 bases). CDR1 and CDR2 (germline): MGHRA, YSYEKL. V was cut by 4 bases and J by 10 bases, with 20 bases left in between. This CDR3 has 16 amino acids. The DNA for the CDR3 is TGCGCCAGCAGCCCCGGGGGGGGGAAAGGGCGCTCACCCCTCCACTTT. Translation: CASSPGGGKGRSPLHF.

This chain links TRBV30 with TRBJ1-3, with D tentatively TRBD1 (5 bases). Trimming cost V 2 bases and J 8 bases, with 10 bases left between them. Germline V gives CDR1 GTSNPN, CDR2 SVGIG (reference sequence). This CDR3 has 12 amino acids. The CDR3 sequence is CAWSRQGYTIYF. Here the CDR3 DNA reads TGTGCCTGGAGTCGTCAGGGCTACACCATATATTTT.

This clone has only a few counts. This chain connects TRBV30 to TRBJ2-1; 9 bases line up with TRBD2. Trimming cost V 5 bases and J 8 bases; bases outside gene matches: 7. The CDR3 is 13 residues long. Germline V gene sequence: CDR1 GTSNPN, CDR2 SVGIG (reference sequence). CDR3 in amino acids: CAWDSLAGHEQFF. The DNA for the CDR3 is TGTGCCTGGGACTCTCTAGCGGGGCATGAGCAGTTCTTC.

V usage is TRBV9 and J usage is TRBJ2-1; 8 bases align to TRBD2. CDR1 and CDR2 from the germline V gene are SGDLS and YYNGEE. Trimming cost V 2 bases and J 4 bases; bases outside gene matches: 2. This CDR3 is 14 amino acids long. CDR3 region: CASSVLAGYNEQFF. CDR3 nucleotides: TGTGCCAGCAGCGTCTTAGCGGGGTACAATGAGCAGTTCTTC. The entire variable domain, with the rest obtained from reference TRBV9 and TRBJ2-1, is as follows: DSGVTQTPKHLITATGQRVTLRCSPRSGDLSVYWYQQSLDQGLQFLIQYYNGEERAKGNILERFSAQQFPDLHSELNLSSLELGDSALYFCASSVLAGYNEQFFGPGTRLTVL.

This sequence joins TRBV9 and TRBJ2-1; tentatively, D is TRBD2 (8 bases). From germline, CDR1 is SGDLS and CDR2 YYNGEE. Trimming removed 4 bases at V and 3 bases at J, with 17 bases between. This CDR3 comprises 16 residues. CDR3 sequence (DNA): TGTGCCAGCAGCTCCGGGGGGGGACAGCTCTACAATGAGCAGTTCTTC. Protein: CASSSGGGQLYNEQFF.

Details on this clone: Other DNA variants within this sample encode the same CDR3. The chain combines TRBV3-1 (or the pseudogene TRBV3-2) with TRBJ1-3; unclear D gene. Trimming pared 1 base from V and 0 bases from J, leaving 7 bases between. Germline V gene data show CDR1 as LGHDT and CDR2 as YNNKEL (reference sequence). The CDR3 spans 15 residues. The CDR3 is CASSQARGSGNTIYF. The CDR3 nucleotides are TGTGCCAGCAGCCAAGCTCGGGGCTCTGGAAACACCATATATTTT.

The CDR3 spells CATSDTDRGGNEQFF. The CDR3 nucleotides are TGTGCCACCAGTGACACTGACAGGGGAGGCAATGAGCAGTTCTTC. J is TRBJ2-1 and V is TRBV24-1, with TRBD1 identical over 8 bases. CDR3 length: 15 amino acids. Trimming cost V 4 bases and J 6 bases; bases outside gene matches: 7. Germline V lookup: CDR1 KGHDR, CDR2 SFDVKD.

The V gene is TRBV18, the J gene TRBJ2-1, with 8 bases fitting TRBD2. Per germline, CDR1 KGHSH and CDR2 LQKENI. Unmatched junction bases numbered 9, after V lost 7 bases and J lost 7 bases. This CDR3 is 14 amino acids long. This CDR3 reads CASFIAGRGNEQFF. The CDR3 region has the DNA TGTGCCAGCTTTATAGCGGGGAGAGGGAATGAGCAGTTCTTC.

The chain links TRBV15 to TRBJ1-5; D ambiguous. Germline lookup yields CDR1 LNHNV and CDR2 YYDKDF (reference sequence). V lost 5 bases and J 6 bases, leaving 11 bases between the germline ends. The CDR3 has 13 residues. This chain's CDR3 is CATSLSSRQPQHF. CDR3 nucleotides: TGTGCCACCAGCCTTAGTTCCCGTCAGCCCCAGCATTTT.

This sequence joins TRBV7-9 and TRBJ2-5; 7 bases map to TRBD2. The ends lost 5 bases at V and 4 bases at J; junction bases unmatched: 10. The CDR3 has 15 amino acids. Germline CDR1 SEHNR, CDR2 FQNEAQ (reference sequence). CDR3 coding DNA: TGTGCCAGCAGCACCCTGGGGGGGGGTGGAGAGACCCAGTACTTC. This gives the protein CASSTLGGGGETQYF. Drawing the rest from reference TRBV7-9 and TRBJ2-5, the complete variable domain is DTGVSQNPRHKITKRGQNVTFRCDPISEHNRLYWYRQTLGQGPEFLTYFQNEAQLEKSRLLSDRFSAERPKGSFSTLEIQRTEQGDSAMYLCASSTLGGGGETQYFGPGTRLLVL.

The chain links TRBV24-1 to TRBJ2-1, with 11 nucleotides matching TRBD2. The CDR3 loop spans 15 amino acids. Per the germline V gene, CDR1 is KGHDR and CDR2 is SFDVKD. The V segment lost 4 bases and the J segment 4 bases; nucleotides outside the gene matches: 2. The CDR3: CATSEASGGYNEQFF. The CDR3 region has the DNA TGTGCCACCAGTGAGGCTAGCGGGGGGTACAATGAGCAGTTCTTC.

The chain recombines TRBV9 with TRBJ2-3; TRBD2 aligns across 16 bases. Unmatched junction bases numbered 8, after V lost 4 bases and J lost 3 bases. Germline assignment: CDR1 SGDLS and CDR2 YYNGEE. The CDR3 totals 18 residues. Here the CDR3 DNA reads TGTGCCAGCAGCCCGGGACTAGCGGGGGGGGTCGTTACAGATACGCAGTATTTT. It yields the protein CASSPGLAGGVVTDTQYF.

In DNA, the CDR3 is TGTGCCATCAGTGCGGGGGTGGGTTCCTACGAGCAGTACTTC. Translating gives CAISAGVGSYEQYF. V gene TRBV10-3 combines with J gene TRBJ2-7; possible D gene TRBD2, 6 bases. CDR1 and CDR2 (germline): ENHRY, SYGVKD. V lost 4 bases, J lost 1 base, and 11 bases lay in between. The CDR3 runs 14 residues.

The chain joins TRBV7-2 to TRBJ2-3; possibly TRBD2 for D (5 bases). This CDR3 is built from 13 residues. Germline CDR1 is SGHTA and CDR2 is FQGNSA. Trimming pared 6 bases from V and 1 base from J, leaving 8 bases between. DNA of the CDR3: TGTGCCAGCAGGAGGACTGGCACAGATACGCAGTATTTT. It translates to CASRRTGTDTQYF.